This TCR beta chain was identified in a study of CD8+CD57+ T cells in acquired aplastic anemia. The wider study: Yields of DNA that came from sorted CD4+ and CD8+ cells averaged roughly 3.3 ug.

Germline V gene lookup returns CDR1 MNHEY and CDR2 SVGAGI. V was clipped by 6 bases and J by 5 bases, with 11 bases between them. This CDR3 region has 13 residues. This clonotype occurred many times. Antigen: not known. Genomic DNA served as template for TCR beta VDJ and CDR3 profiling. MiXCR was run by TCRdb on the reads, yielding one entry per CDR3 protein. The table records fewer than 200,000 distinct CDR3 sequences, about 45% of them present only once. Whoever was chosen for sequencing had shown CD8+CD57+ cell expansion by flow cytometry. Patients, without exception, had severe acquired aplastic anemia. Notes on the study in general: CD8+ Simpson's diversity did not differ significantly between patients and controls. Patients and controls turned out to have roughly 30 CD8+ CDR3 sequences in common.

The receptor's source is a human donor with aplastic anemia. The source material was sorted CD4+, CD8+, or CD8+CD57+ T cells (not recorded which) from PBMCs. This chain uses TRBV6-5 with TRBJ1-3; D possibly corresponds to TRBD1 (5 bases). The CDR3 sequence: CASRTGLRNTIYF. CDR3 in DNA: TGTGCCAGCAGAACGGGACTCCGAAACACCATATATTTT.